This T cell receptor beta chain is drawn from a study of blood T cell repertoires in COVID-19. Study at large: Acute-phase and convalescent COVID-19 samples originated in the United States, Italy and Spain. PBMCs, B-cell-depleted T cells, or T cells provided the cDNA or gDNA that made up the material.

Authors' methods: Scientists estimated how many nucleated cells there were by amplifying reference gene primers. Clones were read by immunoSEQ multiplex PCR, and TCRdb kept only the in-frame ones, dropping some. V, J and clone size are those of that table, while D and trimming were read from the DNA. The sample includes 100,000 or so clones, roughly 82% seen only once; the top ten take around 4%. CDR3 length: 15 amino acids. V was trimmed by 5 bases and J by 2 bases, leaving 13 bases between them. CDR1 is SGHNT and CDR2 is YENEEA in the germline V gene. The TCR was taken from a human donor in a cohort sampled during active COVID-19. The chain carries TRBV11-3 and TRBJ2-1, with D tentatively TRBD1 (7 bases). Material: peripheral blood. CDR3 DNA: TGTGCCAGCAGCAGACAGGGACTTACCTACAATGAGCAGTTCTTC. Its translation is CASSRQGLTYNEQFF.